Listed here are 11 T cell receptor beta chains from one sample, sequenced in a study of blood T cell repertoires in COVID-19. The repertoire was sequenced with immunoSEQ multiplex PCR; TCRdb's copy has only in-frame clones and lacks some. The repertoire holds around 300,000 clones, roughly 88% seen once, with around 4.6% in the top ten. The sequencing sample was made of PBMCs or T cells enriched from blood (not recorded which). Receptors were obtained from a man aged 25 to 45 who had recovered from COVID-19.

The V and J genes are TRBV7-2 and TRBJ2-1, with 9 bases aligning to TRBD1. This CDR3 is built from 15 residues. The germline V gene encodes CDR1 SGHTA and CDR2 FQGNSA. Unmatched junction bases numbered 5, after V lost 5 bases and J lost 3 bases. CDR3 amino acids: CASSPGTGHYNEQFF. The CDR3 DNA is TGTGCCAGCAGCCCCGGGACAGGGCACTACAATGAGCAGTTCTTC.

The gene calls are TRBV24-1 and TRBJ1-3; D is perhaps TRBD1 (5 bases). The CDR3 runs to 12 residues. V lost 6 bases, J lost 9 bases, and 11 bases lay in between. Looked up from germline, CDR1 is KGHDR and CDR2 is SFDVKD. As DNA, the CDR3 is TGTGCCACCAGTCCCTCGGGGGGCACCATATATTTT. Amino acids: CATSPSGGTIYF.

The genes are TRBV19 and TRBJ2-1; D perhaps matches TRBD2 (6 bases). Germline V gene lookup returns CDR1 LNHDA and CDR2 SQIVND (reference sequence). The CDR3 runs to 16 residues. V was pared by 8 bases and J by 0 bases, with 17 bases between. The CDR3 loop is CASFGWGESSYNEQFF. The CDR3 DNA is TGTGCCAGTTTCGGGTGGGGGGAGAGCTCCTACAATGAGCAGTTCTTC.

The chain is built from TRBV5-1 and TRBJ1-2; possible D gene TRBD1, 6 bases. This CDR3 spans 14 amino acids. Germline loops: CDR1 SGHRS, CDR2 YFSETQ. V gave up 4 bases and J gave up 2 bases, with 12 bases separating them. DNA of the CDR3: TGCGCCAGCAGCGCAGGACAGCCAAACTATGGCTACACCTTC. It yields the protein CASSAGQPNYGYTF.

V is TRBV7-2 and J is TRBJ2-1; the match to TRBD2 covers 7 bases. CDR3 length equals 15 residues. The trim removed 8 bases at V and 0 bases at J, leaving 7 bases unmatched. Germline assignment: CDR1 SGHTA and CDR2 FQGNSA. The CDR3, as DNA: TGTGCCAGCTTTCGCGAGCGGGGCTCCTACAATGAGCAGTTCTTC. Protein: CASFRERGSYNEQFF.

The sample holds many counts of this clone. V and J are TRBV5-4 and TRBJ2-3; 10 nucleotides line up with TRBD2. CDR1 and CDR2 (germline): SGHNT, YYREEE (reference sequence). Losses at the gene ends were 0 bases for V and 4 bases for J; bases not matched to a gene: 5. This CDR3 comprises 16 residues. The CDR3 spells CASSLGLLAGPDTQYF. In DNA, the CDR3 is TGTGCCAGCAGCTTGGGGTTACTAGCGGGGCCAGATACGCAGTATTTT.

V usage is TRBV7-8 and J usage is TRBJ2-5, with 14 bases identical to TRBD2. The germline gives CDR1 SGHVS, CDR2 FQNEAQ. V shed 3 bases, J shed 3 bases, and the junction held 3 bases outside the gene matches. The length of the CDR3 is 16 residues. As DNA, the CDR3 is TGTGCCAGCAGCTTCAGACTAGCGGGGGGGGAAGAGACCCAGTACTTC. Translation gives CASSFRLAGGEETQYF.

The chain combines TRBV11-2 with TRBJ1-4; possible D gene TRBD1, 6 bases. CDR1 SGHAT and CDR2 FQNNGV come from the germline V gene. V was shortened by 5 bases and J by 13 bases, with 17 bases between the two germline ends. This CDR3 region has 13 residues. The CDR3 reads CASSPILQGGLFF. In DNA form, the CDR3 reads TGTGCCAGCAGCCCGATTCTACAGGGCGGACTGTTTTTT.

Only one count was recorded for this clone. For the CDR3, the DNA is TGTGCCAGCAGTCGGTTCTCCAGGACAGATGGCTACACCTTC. Translating gives CASSRFSRTDGYTF. The rearrangement links TRBV2 to TRBJ1-2, with D perhaps matching TRBD1 (6 bases). CDR1 and CDR2 (germline): SNHLY, FYNNEI. This CDR3 has 14 amino acids. Trimming pared 5 bases from V and 6 bases from J, leaving 16 bases between.

V usage is TRBV2 and J usage is TRBJ2-1, with D perhaps TRBD2 (5 bases). This CDR3 region has 11 residues. Trimming removed 3 bases from V and 10 bases from J, with 7 bases in between. Germline loops: CDR1 SNHLY, CDR2 FYNNEI. The CDR3 protein is CASSERREQFF. The DNA for the CDR3 is TGTGCCAGCAGTGAGCGGAGGGAGCAGTTCTTC.

The rearrangement uses TRBV28 and TRBJ1-6, with 7 bases that match TRBD1. The trim removed 5 bases at V and 1 base at J, leaving 11 bases unmatched. The germline V gene has CDR1 MDHEN and CDR2 SYDVKM. The CDR3 totals 18 residues. The CDR3: CASSPGSRDSSYNSPLHF. The CDR3, as DNA: TGTGCCAGCAGTCCCGGGAGCCGGGACAGTTCCTATAATTCACCCCTCCACTTT.